These 6 T cell receptor beta chains originate from one sample sequenced in a study of cytomegalovirus exposure and HLA in healthy donors. The PCR had 60 Vbeta and 13 Jbeta primers. Produced via immunoSEQ multiplex PCR; TCRdb's table is partial and in-frame only. This table has under 200,000 clones, 79% appearing once. The sequenced material came from PBMCs. The receptor source for this set is a woman aged 40 to 50 in good health and CMV-seronegative.

The chain joins TRBV4-3 to TRBJ2-1; TRBD2 matches at 10 bases. The CDR3 extends over 15 amino acids. Germline CDR1 LGHNA, CDR2 YSLEER. V shed 4 bases and J 7 bases; nucleotides not matched to a gene: 7. CDR3 sequence reads: CASSRISGRLNEQFF. The CDR3 DNA follows: TGCGCCAGCAGCCGGATTAGCGGGAGGTTGAATGAGCAGTTCTTC.

V gene TRBV6-5 combines with J gene TRBJ2-5; a weak D match, TRBD2 (6 bases). CDR1 and CDR2 (germline): MNHEY, SVGAGI. This CDR3 contains 14 residues. Trimming removed 0 bases at V and 3 bases at J, with 8 bases between. CDR3: CASSYSGGEETQYF. DNA of the CDR3: TGTGCCAGCAGTTACTCTGGAGGGGAAGAGACCCAGTACTTC.

The chain uses TRBV19 and TRBJ1-4; 7 nucleotides align to TRBD1. CDR1 is LNHDA, CDR2 SQIVND, per germline (reference sequence). This CDR3 spans 13 amino acids. V trimming: 6 bases; J trimming: 5 bases; junction bases outside the gene matches: 3. Here the CDR3 DNA reads TGTGCCAGTAGCCAGGGGGTGAATGAAAAACTGTTTTTT. Translation gives CASSQGVNEKLFF.

This chain joins TRBV29-1 and TRBJ2-2; a weak D match, TRBD1 (7 bases). Germline CDR1 reads SQVTM; CDR2 reads ANQGSEA. With 5 bases removed from V and 6 bases from J, the gap between germline ends came to 13 bases. There are 13 residues in the CDR3. DNA for the CDR3: TGCAGCGTTTTGGAGGGGGCAGCCGGGGAGCTGTTTTTT. As protein: CSVLEGAAGELFF.

This chain connects TRBV13 to TRBJ2-7; the match to TRBD2 covers 7 bases. With 6 bases clipped from V and 0 bases from J, the junction kept 8 bases outside the gene matches. In germline, CDR1 is PRHDT, CDR2 FYEKMQ (reference sequence). The CDR3 runs to 15 residues. The CDR3 reads CASSLGRGSSYEQYF. In nucleotides, the CDR3 is TGTGCCAGCAGTCTCGGGCGGGGGTCCTCCTACGAGCAGTACTTC.

A few counts support this clone. The J gene is TRBJ2-7, the V gene TRBV5-1; a weak D match, TRBD2 (5 bases). Germline V gene data show CDR1 as SGHRS and CDR2 as YFSETQ. V shed 1 base and J shed 2 bases, with 7 bases lying between them. There are 13 residues in the CDR3. The CDR3 region has the DNA TGCGCCAGCAGCTTGCCCGGGGCCTACGAGCAGTACTTC. This sequence encodes CASSLPGAYEQYF.